The following is a T cell receptor (beta chain) sequence with its context. Antigen: not known. The data stem from a study of cytomegalovirus exposure and HLA in healthy donors. Overall study: Of all 380 or so donors who were genotyped, 75% to 85% belonged to the Caucasian-associated ancestry cluster. Notes on the study in general: Reportedly, HLA-A and HLA-B alleles of most subjects were accurately predicted from TCR beta. Analysis performed later showed TCR beta chains linked to HLA being more clonally expanded than equally common others. In vitro, three CMV-associated chains proved specific for CMV antigens.

PCR primers comprised 60 Vbeta and 13 Jbeta primers. The protocol was immunoSEQ multiplex PCR, while the TCRdb copy is restricted to in-frame clones and leaves out a portion. The table lists 65,000 to 80,000 clones, approximately 80% of them singletons. This TCR was recovered from a woman aged 40-49 years in good health and CMV-seropositive. Sequencing was done on a sample of PBMCs.

The CDR3 loop reads CASSLDNYEQYF. CDR3 nucleotides: TGTGCCAGCAGTTTAGACAACTACGAGCAGTACTTC. This sequence joins TRBV28 and TRBJ2-7; no clear D gene. V gave up 2 bases and J gave up 3 bases, with 5 bases separating them. The CDR3 is made up of 12 amino acids. Germline V lookup: CDR1 MDHEN, CDR2 SYDVKM.